This is a list of T cell receptor beta chains from one sample in a study of Ad26.COV2.S vaccination and SARS-CoV-2 variants. The assay was immunoSEQ multiplex PCR, and TCRdb's table has in-frame clones only and misses some. Of hundreds of thousands of clones listed, around 90% are singletons. The specimen comprised peripheral blood, sampled in a trial of Ad26.COV2.S vaccine versus placebo. The origin of the receptors is a person between 18 and 65 years old who received the Ad26.COV2.S COVID-19 vaccine or a placebo. Both conserved end residues are part of each CDR3. D genes are given only for firm matches. Some rows have no size entry. The others give once, few or many, or a class for an expanded clone.

D: TRBD1; J: TRBJ1-1; size: few; V: TRBV3-1/TRBV3-2; DNA: TGTGCCAGCAGCCGTGGACAGGACGCTGAAGCTTTCTTT; CDR3: CASSRGQDAEAFF
D: .; J: TRBJ2-7; size: .; V: TRBV7-9; DNA: TGTGCCAGCAGCCCAGGGGGGGCTGTGCAGTACTTC; CDR3: CASSPGGAVQYF
D: .; J: TRBJ1-1; size: .; V: TRBV20-1; DNA: TGCAGCGCCCGTGGATCCACTGAAGCTTTCTTT; CDR3: CSARGSTEAFF
D: .; J: TRBJ2-2; size: .; V: TRBV7-9; DNA: TGTGCCACCCAGCTTAACGGGGGCGCGAACACCGGGGAGCTGTTTTTT; CDR3: CATQLNGGANTGELFF
D: TRBD2; J: TRBJ2-7; size: .; V: TRBV6-5; DNA: TGTGCCAGCAGGGGGCTAGCGGGGAACTCCTACGAGCAGTACTTC; CDR3: CASRGLAGNSYEQYF
D: .; J: TRBJ2-1; size: .; V: TRBV27; DNA: TGTGCCAGCAGCCGCGAGGGGGCCCCGGGGGGGAATGAGCAGTTCTTC; CDR3: CASSREGAPGGNEQFF
D: .; J: TRBJ1-5; size: few; V: TRBV10-2; DNA: TGCGCCAGCAGGAATAGCAATCAGCCCCAGCATTTT; CDR3: CASRNSNQPQHF
D: .; J: TRBJ1-1; size: few; V: TRBV4-2; DNA: TGTGCCAGCAGCCCATCGAGGACTGAAGCTTTCTTT; CDR3: CASSPSRTEAFF
D: .; J: TRBJ2-1; size: .; V: TRBV4-3; DNA: TGCGCCAGCAGCCCGCTTTTTGGCGGGGTGGATGAGCAGTTCTTC; CDR3: CASSPLFGGVDEQFF
D: .; J: TRBJ1-1; size: .; V: TRBV6-5; DNA: TGTGCCAGCATGCGGGGGACTGAAGCTTTCTTT; CDR3: CASMRGTEAFF
D: .; J: TRBJ2-7; size: .; V: TRBV7-9; DNA: TGTGCCAGCAGCGCAGGGGCGACCTACGAGCAGTACTTC; CDR3: CASSAGATYEQYF
D: .; J: TRBJ1-5; size: .; V: TRBV4-2; DNA: TGTGCCAGCAGCCAAGGGGGCGCGGGCAATCAGCCCCAGCATTTT; CDR3: CASSQGGAGNQPQHF
D: TRBD2; J: TRBJ2-1; size: once; V: TRBV3-1/TRBV3-2; DNA: TGTGCCAGCAGTCCGACATACGGGACTATATACAATGAGCAGTTCTTC; CDR3: CASSPTYGTIYNEQFF
D: TRBD1; J: TRBJ2-7; size: .; V: TRBV11-2; DNA: TGTGCCAGCAGCGCCGACAGGGGTCGGGAGCAGTACTTC; CDR3: CASSADRGREQYF
D: .; J: TRBJ1-3; size: once; V: TRBV28; DNA: TGTGCCAGCAGTGTGTTGACCTCTGGAAACACCATATATTTT; CDR3: CASSVLTSGNTIYF
D: TRBD1; J: TRBJ1-6; size: once; V: TRBV3-1/TRBV3-2; DNA: TGTGCCAGCAGAAAAACCGGGACAGAGAATTCACCCCTCCACTTT; CDR3: CASRKTGTENSPLHF
D: TRBD2; J: TRBJ2-1; size: .; V: TRBV30; DNA: TGTGCCTGGAGTGTAAATAGCGGGACCTACAATGAGCAGTTCTTC; CDR3: CAWSVNSGTYNEQFF
D: TRBD1; J: TRBJ2-2; size: .; V: TRBV24-1; DNA: TGTGCCACCAGTGATTTGAGACAGGGGGTCTCCGGGGAGCTGTTTTTT; CDR3: CATSDLRQGVSGELFF
D: .; J: TRBJ1-1; size: once; V: TRBV10-2; DNA: TGCGCCAGCATTTCTCAGGGCTCTGAAGCTTTCTTT; CDR3: CASISQGSEAFF
D: TRBD2; J: TRBJ2-7; size: .; V: TRBV7-8; DNA: TGTGCCAGCGGGAGGGACTGGAGCGAGCAGTACTTC; CDR3: CASGRDWSEQYF
D: TRBD1; J: TRBJ1-1; size: .; V: TRBV19; DNA: TGTGCCAGTAGTATACCCTCTCCAGGGGGCACGCACACTGAAGCTTTCTTT; CDR3: CASSIPSPGGTHTEAFF
D: .; J: TRBJ2-5; size: .; V: TRBV7-9; DNA: TGTGCCAGCAGTTGGTTCGAAGAGACCCAGTACTTC; CDR3: CASSWFEETQYF
D: TRBD1; J: TRBJ1-2; size: .; V: TRBV7-9; DNA: TGTGCCAGCAGCTTAAATATGGGGACAGCCCCAAACACCTTC; CDR3: CASSLNMGTAPNTF